This T cell receptor (beta chain) was retrieved from a study of radiotherapy plus CTLA-4 blockade in lung cancer. As for the study in general: Across the patients, objective responses occurred in approximately 18%, and disease control in around 31%. Study-level findings and limits: Reported findings show early blood T cell clone dynamics, with interferon-beta, best predicted response. In blood, tumor-derived TCR clones expanded after radiotherapy plus ipilimumab.

The table lists this clone with a count of one. No antigen is known for it. Profiled with immunoSEQ multiplex PCR; TCRdb holds only in-frame clones, not every one. The table shows tens of thousands of clones, with around four fifths occurring only once. Those patients who had chemo-refractory metastatic non-small-cell lung cancer were given focal radiation along with CTLA-4 blockade through ipilimumab. The CDR3 is made up of 17 amino acids. The germline V gene has CDR1 SGHVS and CDR2 FQNEAQ. V was cut by 2 bases and J by 5 bases, with 20 bases left in between. The receptor was derived from a human donor with non-small cell lung cancer that progressed on radiotherapy plus ipilimumab. The chain combines TRBV7-8 with TRBJ2-3; D could derive from TRBD1 or TRBD2 (6 bases each). Source: peripheral blood, taken from a patient treated with radiotherapy plus ipilimumab. As DNA, the CDR3 is TGTGCCAGCAGCTTATCGGAGGGACACCCGACAGGAGATACGCAGTATTTT. Encoded protein: CASSLSEGHPTGDTQYF.